This entry lists 26 T cell receptor beta chains sequenced from one sample in a study of blood T cell repertoires in COVID-19. Sequencing used immunoSEQ multiplex PCR; TCRdb keeps in-frame clones, though not all of them. The data contain 15,000 to 20,000 clones, 70% to 90% of them seen just once; the ten biggest clones take up around 9.6%. Sequenced input: peripheral blood. The receptors were gathered from a man between 35 and 55 years old with active COVID-19.

The chain recombines TRBV5-1 with TRBJ2-5; D is possibly TRBD1 (5 bases). The V gene lost 1 base and the J gene lost 2 bases, with 18 bases spanning the gap. The length of the CDR3 is 17 residues. The germline V gene encodes CDR1 SGHRS and CDR2 YFSETQ. The CDR3 sequence is CASSLSVGGAEQETQYF. In DNA form, the CDR3 reads TGCGCCAGCAGCTTGTCGGTAGGTGGGGCGGAACAAGAGACCCAGTACTTC. Looking up the rest from reference TRBV5-1 and TRBJ2-5 gives the full variable domain: KAGVTQTPRYLIKTRGQQVTLSCSPISGHRSVSWYQQTPGQGLQFLFEYFSETQRNKGNFPGRFSGRQFSNSRSEMNVSTLELGDSALYLCASSLSVGGAEQETQYFGPGTRLLVL.

The chain joins TRBV2 to TRBJ2-5; TRBD1 aligns across 12 bases. Germline V gene data show CDR1 as SNHLY and CDR2 as FYNNEI. This CDR3 comprises 16 residues. The V gene end was trimmed by 6 bases and the J gene end by 5 bases; junction bases not matched to a gene: 10. CDR3 nucleotides: TGTGCCAGCAGGCCGGGACAGGGGGCTTTTGGGGAGACCCAGTACTTC. This sequence encodes CASRPGQGAFGETQYF.

The rearrangement uses TRBV19 and TRBJ1-2; D gene unclear. V lost 2 bases to trimming and J lost 2 bases, with 12 bases between them. Germline loops: CDR1 LNHDA, CDR2 SQIVND (reference sequence). This CDR3 is 15 amino acids long. The CDR3 region has the DNA TGTGCCAGTAGTATATCCCAGGCGATGAACTATGGCTACACCTTC. Translating it yields CASSISQAMNYGYTF. The whole variable domain, remainder taken from reference TRBV19 and TRBJ1-2, is DGGITQSPKYLFRKEGQNVTLSCEQNLNHDAMYWYRQDPGQGLRLIYYSQIVNDFQKGDIAEGYSVSREKKESFPLTVTSAQKNPTAFYLCASSISQAMNYGYTFGSGTRLTVV.

The V gene is TRBV6-4, the J gene TRBJ2-7; 9 nucleotides line up with TRBD2. CDR3 length: 20 residues. J was trimmed by 6 bases and V by 7 bases; bases with no gene match: 28. In germline, CDR1 is MRHNA, CDR2 SNTAGT. The CDR3 coding sequence is TGTGCCAGCACCAACCTCGACAGGGAAAAGGCGGGAGGGCCTTTCAGCGAGCAGTACTTC. This encodes CASTNLDREKAGGPFSEQYF.

The chain carries TRBV7-9 and TRBJ1-2; tentatively, D is TRBD1 (5 bases). The CDR3 extends over 16 amino acids. Trimming shortened V by 5 bases and J by 3 bases, and 19 bases separated the two germline ends. Per germline, CDR1 SEHNR and CDR2 FQNEAQ (reference sequence). The CDR3 loop reads CASSPVPARGHYGYTF. The DNA of the CDR3 is TGTGCCAGCAGCCCGGTTCCCGCGCGGGGACACTATGGCTACACCTTC.

The chain has TRBV7-8 and TRBJ2-1; 10 bases align to TRBD2. This CDR3 has 16 residues. Germline V gene lookup returns CDR1 SGHVS and CDR2 FQNEAQ. Trimming cost V 5 bases and J 5 bases; bases outside gene matches: 9. The CDR3 sequence is CASSPSAGGPNNEQFF. The CDR3 region has the DNA TGTGCCAGCAGCCCATCAGCGGGAGGGCCAAACAATGAGCAGTTCTTC. The full variable domain, completed using reference TRBV7-8 and TRBJ2-1, is GAGVSQSPRYKVAKRGQDVALRCDPISGHVSLFWYQQALGQGPEFLTYFQNEAQLDKSGLPSDRFFAERPEGSVSTLKIQRTQQEDSAVYLCASSPSAGGPNNEQFFGPGTRLTVL.

For the CDR3, the DNA is TGTGCCAGCAGCCCGGCGGGAGGCAGAGAGACCCAGTACTTC. Encoded protein: CASSPAGGRETQYF. The rearrangement joins TRBV7-9 to TRBJ2-5, with 8 bases lining up with TRBD2. V gave up 5 bases and J gave up 4 bases; unmatched junction bases: 6. The CDR3 length is 14 residues. Germline CDR1 reads SEHNR; CDR2 reads FQNEAQ (reference sequence). Full variable domain (remainder filled in from reference TRBV7-9 and TRBJ2-5): DTGVSQNPRHKITKRGQNVTFRCDPISEHNRLYWYRQTLGQGPEFLTYFQNEAQLEKSRLLSDRFSAERPKGSFSTLEIQRTEQGDSAMYLCASSPAGGRETQYFGPGTRLLVL.

The CDR3 DNA sequence: TGTGCCAGCAGTCTCGACAGGGGGCCCAATCAGCCCCAGCATTTT. The encoded protein is CASSLDRGPNQPQHF. V gene TRBV6-5 combines with J gene TRBJ1-5; 10 nucleotides align to TRBD1. J gave up 3 bases and V 5 bases, and 4 bases lay outside the gene matches. CDR1 and CDR2 (germline): MNHEY, SVGAGI. The CDR3 extends over 15 amino acids.

The rearrangement uses TRBV4-1 and TRBJ1-4; D is uncertain. From germline, CDR1 is MGHRA and CDR2 YSYEKL. V shed 1 base and J shed 8 bases, with 8 bases lying between them. CDR3 length: 13 amino acids. The CDR3, as DNA: TGCGCCAGCAGCCAAGCCCACCTAGAAAAACTGTTTTTT. It specifies CASSQAHLEKLFF.

This clone appeared once. The CDR3 spells CASSLWASGDNEQFF. The DNA of the CDR3 is TGTGCCAGCAGTTTATGGGCTAGCGGGGACAATGAGCAGTTCTTC. The gene calls are TRBV28 and TRBJ2-1, with 9 bases identical to TRBD2. CDR3 length equals 15 residues. The trim removed 0 bases at V and 5 bases at J, leaving 2 bases unmatched. CDR1 and CDR2 (germline): MDHEN, SYDVKM.

The CDR3 is CASSASSWVRTGELFF. CDR3 DNA sequence: TGTGCCAGCAGTGCCTCCTCTTGGGTCAGGACCGGGGAGCTGTTTTTT. The rearrangement joins TRBV6-1 to TRBJ2-2; no definite D call. Germline-derived CDR1 and CDR2 are MNHNS and SASEGT. There are 16 residues in the CDR3. V lost 4 bases, J lost 5 bases, and 17 bases lay in between.

The rearrangement links TRBV6-5 to TRBJ2-1; the match to TRBD1 covers 11 bases. Trimming removed 7 bases from V and 8 bases from J; junction bases left unmatched: 4. This CDR3 contains 13 residues. Germline loops: CDR1 MNHEY, CDR2 SVGAGI. The CDR3 bases are TGTGCCAGCACCGGACAGGGGGCTGATGAGCAGTTCTTC. The encoded protein is CASTGQGADEQFF.

This chain joins TRBV27 and TRBJ2-1; a possible D gene is TRBD2 (5 bases). V shed 2 bases and J shed 2 bases, with 7 bases lying between them. There are 14 residues in the CDR3. Germline V lookup: CDR1 MNHEY, CDR2 SMNVEV (reference sequence). The CDR3 sequence: CASSLRGTYNEQFF. CDR3 DNA: TGTGCCAGCAGTTTACGGGGTACCTACAATGAGCAGTTCTTC.

V usage is TRBV11-2 and J usage is TRBJ1-6; TRBD1 matches 8 bases. The CDR3 length is 16 residues. Germline-derived CDR1 and CDR2 are SGHAT and FQNNGV. J gave up 4 bases and V 5 bases, and 7 bases lay outside the gene matches. The CDR3, as DNA: TGTGCCAGCAGCCCTGATTGGACAGGGTATAATTCACCCCTCCACTTT. Residues: CASSPDWTGYNSPLHF.

CDR3 loop: CASSLSPSGTGYNEQFF. As DNA, the CDR3 is TGTGCCAGCAGCTTAAGTCCGTCAGGGACAGGATACAATGAGCAGTTCTTC. The rearrangement joins TRBV7-3 to TRBJ2-1, with TRBD1 identical over 8 bases. V was clipped by 1 base and J by 4 bases; unmatched bases: 9. The CDR3 consists of 17 residues. Germline CDR1 is SGHTA and CDR2 is FQGTGA.

V is TRBV18 and J is TRBJ2-7, with a tentative D call TRBD1 (6 bases). Germline V gene lookup returns CDR1 KGHSH and CDR2 LQKENI. The germline V and J ends were trimmed by 2 bases and 7 bases, with 18 bases remaining between them. This CDR3 is 15 amino acids long. CDR3 in amino acids: CASSPSGTSPREQYF. The CDR3 nucleotides read TGTGCCAGCTCACCATCCGGGACAAGCCCTAGAGAGCAGTACTTC.

The CDR3: CASSGQGVTGELFF. The CDR3 region has the DNA TGTGCCAGCAGTGGGCAGGGGGTTACCGGGGAGCTGTTTTTT. This chain uses TRBV27 with TRBJ2-2; TRBD1 matches at 7 bases. V was clipped by 5 bases and J by 5 bases; unmatched bases: 5. Germline V CDR1 and CDR2: MNHEY, SMNVEV (reference sequence). This CDR3 spans 14 amino acids.

The chain combines TRBV11-2 with TRBJ2-7, with TRBD1 as a possible D gene (8 bases). V dropped 1 base and J dropped 5 bases, with 24 bases sitting between them. CDR3 size: 18 residues. Germline lookup yields CDR1 SGHAT and CDR2 FQNNGV. Here the CDR3 DNA reads TGTGCCAGCAGCTTAGCTTATGCCCGGACAGGGAGGGTACACGAGCAGTACTTC. Residues: CASSLAYARTGRVHEQYF.

This chain joins TRBV5-4 and TRBJ2-3; TRBD2 agrees at 14 bases. Germline lookup yields CDR1 SGHNT and CDR2 YYREEE (reference sequence). V shed 4 bases and J 1 base; nucleotides not matched to a gene: 2. This CDR3 has 16 residues. The CDR3 loop is CASSGTSGSGTDTQYF. In nucleotides, the CDR3 is TGTGCCAGCAGCGGGACTAGCGGGAGCGGCACAGATACGCAGTATTTT.

This rearrangement joins TRBV6-2 or TRBV6-3 to TRBJ1-1, with D uncertain. This CDR3 has 11 amino acids. CDR1 is MNHEY, CDR2 SVGEGT, per germline. V gave up 6 bases and J gave up 8 bases, with 10 bases separating them. The CDR3 spells CASSPGREAFF. CDR3 DNA: TGTGCCAGCAGCCCGGGCCGGGAAGCTTTCTTT.

The rearrangement links TRBV4-3 to TRBJ1-4; D might be TRBD1 (6 bases). Germline V gene lookup returns CDR1 LGHNA and CDR2 YSLEER. The V end was cut by 0 bases, the J end by 8 bases, with 13 bases between. The CDR3 length is 15 residues. The CDR3 DNA follows: TGCGCCAGCAGCCAAGATTGGGGGCTGAAGGAAAAACTGTTTTTT. Translated, it gives CASSQDWGLKEKLFF.

The chain couples TRBV6-6 to TRBJ1-2; TRBD1 aligns across 8 bases. V lost 0 bases, J lost 7 bases, and 4 bases stayed unmatched. The germline V gene has CDR1 MNHNY and CDR2 SVGAGI (reference sequence). The CDR3 is 14 amino acids. CDR3 in amino acids: CASSYSQGAGGYTF. CDR3 nucleotides: TGTGCCAGCAGTTACTCGCAGGGGGCAGGTGGCTACACCTTC.

V is TRBV7-9 and J is TRBJ1-3, with 9 nucleotides matching TRBD1. This CDR3 has 16 amino acids. CDR1 is SEHNR and CDR2 is FQNEAQ in the germline V gene (reference sequence). V lost 3 bases, J lost 4 bases, and 7 bases stayed unmatched. The CDR3 loop reads CASSFGQGPLGNTIYF. In nucleotides, the CDR3 is TGTGCCAGCAGCTTCGGACAGGGGCCACTCGGAAACACCATATATTTT.

The chain links TRBV7-9 to TRBJ2-5; a weak D match, TRBD2 (5 bases). The CDR3 has 13 residues. The germline V gene has CDR1 SEHNR and CDR2 FQNEAQ (reference sequence). Trimming shortened V by 3 bases and J by 1 base, and 6 bases separated the two germline ends. The CDR3 DNA follows: TGTGCCAGCAGCTTCACTAGCCAAGAGACCCAGTACTTC. Amino acids: CASSFTSQETQYF. Full variable domain (missing parts from reference TRBV7-9 and TRBJ2-5): DTGVSQNPRHKITKRGQNVTFRCDPISEHNRLYWYRQTLGQGPEFLTYFQNEAQLEKSRLLSDRFSAERPKGSFSTLEIQRTEQGDSAMYLCASSFTSQETQYFGPGTRLLVL.

The genes are TRBV12-3 or TRBV12-4 and TRBJ2-3; the match to TRBD2 covers 7 bases. The CDR3 loop spans 13 amino acids. The ends lost 6 bases at V and 9 bases at J; junction bases unmatched: 9. The CDR3 sequence: CASSRLGRDTQYF. DNA of the CDR3: TGTGCCAGCAGCCGCTTGGGGAGGGACACGCAGTATTTT.

J is TRBJ2-1 and V is TRBV30, with TRBD2 identical over 12 bases. Germline CDR1 is GTSNPN and CDR2 is SVGIG (reference sequence). This CDR3 comprises 13 residues. CDR3 amino acids: CVWSLAGGIEQFF. In DNA, the CDR3 is TGTGTTTGGTCGCTAGCGGGAGGGATTGAGCAGTTCTTC.